The 18 T cell receptor beta chains below were found in one sample sequenced in a study of blood T cell repertoires in COVID-19. Assay used: immunoSEQ multiplex PCR; TCRdb lists only in-frame clones, some missing. The repertoire holds around 470,000 clones, with nearly 90% as singletons. Sequencing input: peripheral blood. The origin of the receptors is a man aged 18 to 35 with COVID-19, enrolled during active disease.

This chain uses TRBV10-1 with TRBJ2-7; TRBD1 matches 7 bases. The ends lost 6 bases at V and 2 bases at J; junction bases unmatched: 7. The CDR3 runs 14 residues. The germline V gene encodes CDR1 WNHNN and CDR2 SYGVQD (reference sequence). The CDR3 DNA is TGCGCCAGCAGCCCGGACAGGAACACCTACGAGCAGTACTTC. It codes for CASSPDRNTYEQYF.

The table lists this clone with a few counts. V and J are TRBV6-2 or TRBV6-3 and TRBJ2-7; possible D gene TRBD1, 6 bases. CDR1 MNHEY and CDR2 SVGEGT come from the germline V gene. The CDR3 is 14 amino acids. Trimming left V 4 bases short and J 3 bases short, with 13 bases between. As DNA, the CDR3 is TGTGCCAGCAGTTTTTCAGGGGCCCACTACGAGCAGTACTTC. Its protein product is CASSFSGAHYEQYF.

The CDR3 sequence: CAWRAGQGISYNEQFF. CDR3 sequence (DNA): TGTGCCTGGAGAGCGGGACAGGGGATATCCTACAATGAGCAGTTCTTC. The V call is TRBV30, the J call TRBJ2-1; 10 nucleotides match TRBD1. V was clipped by 3 bases and J by 1 base; unmatched bases: 6. The CDR3 runs to 16 residues. Per the germline V gene, CDR1 is GTSNPN and CDR2 is SVGIG (reference sequence).

This clone was observed once. J is TRBJ1-5 and V is TRBV6-5; a weak D match, TRBD1 (5 bases). Germline CDR1 and CDR2: MNHEY and SVGAGI. The CDR3 is 15 amino acids. V lost 6 bases to trimming and J lost 2 bases, with 14 bases between them. CDR3 coding DNA: TGTGCCAGCAGACGCCGGGACTCAGGCAATCAGCCCCAGCATTTT. Protein product: CASRRRDSGNQPQHF.

This chain links TRBV7-9 with TRBJ2-5; 8 bases fit TRBD2. Germline CDR1 is SEHNR and CDR2 is FQNEAQ (reference sequence). With V trimmed by 5 bases and J by 2 bases, 7 bases remained unmatched. The CDR3 covers 15 residues. In DNA, the CDR3 is TGTGCCAGCAGCACCGGACTAGCTAAACAAGAGACCCAGTACTTC. Residues: CASSTGLAKQETQYF.

The chain is built from TRBV5-6 and TRBJ2-7, with D possibly matching TRBD2 (5 bases). The length of the CDR3 is 13 residues. The V end lost 4 bases, the J end lost 3 bases, and 11 bases lay between the germline ends. Germline values: CDR1 SGHDT, CDR2 YYEEEE. CDR3 loop: CASSRGFHYEQYF. The CDR3 DNA sequence: TGTGCCAGCAGCCGGGGATTTCACTACGAGCAGTACTTC. Full variable domain (remainder filled in from reference TRBV5-6 and TRBJ2-7): DAGVTQSPTHLIKTRGQQVTLRCSPKSGHDTVSWYQQALGQGPQFIFQYYEEEERQRGNFPDRFSGHQFPNYSSELNVNALLLGDSALYLCASSRGFHYEQYFGPGTRLTVT.

This chain joins TRBV2 and TRBJ2-7; the match to TRBD1 covers 8 bases. The germline CDR1 and CDR2 sequences are SNHLY and FYNNEI. The CDR3 contains 13 residues. V shed 7 bases, J shed 4 bases, and the junction held 6 bases outside the gene matches. CDR3 sequence: CASTRDRRYEQYF. For the CDR3, the DNA is TGTGCCAGCACCCGGGACAGGCGGTACGAGCAGTACTTC.

Details on this clone: The junction shows a germline mismatch at one end, possibly a read error. The V and J genes are TRBV13 and TRBJ2-1; TRBD1 is a possible D gene (6 bases). The V gene's germline CDR1 is PRHDT and CDR2 FYEKMQ (reference sequence). There are 12 residues in the CDR3. The chain's CDR3 is CASTLARGEQFF. CDR3 in DNA: TGTGCCAGCACCTTAGCCAGGGGTGAGCAGTTCTTC.

This clone was observed a few times. This chain joins TRBV4-1 and TRBJ1-1; 7 bases agree with TRBD1. Germline trimming cut 1 base from V and 0 bases from J; bases unmatched to any gene: 2. The germline CDR1 and CDR2 sequences are MGHRA and YSYEKL. The CDR3 is 15 amino acids. The CDR3 DNA reads TGCGCCAGCAGCCAAGGTGGGACAGTGAACACTGAAGCTTTCTTT. This sequence encodes CASSQGGTVNTEAFF.

The chain joins TRBV25-1 to TRBJ2-2; TRBD2 matches at 10 bases. Trimming cost V 7 bases and J 4 bases; bases outside gene matches: 3. CDR3 size: 14 residues. The germline V gene encodes CDR1 MGHDK and CDR2 SYGVNS. CDR3 nucleotides: TGTGCCAGCAAGGGACTAGCGAGCACCGGGGAGCTGTTTTTT. It is translated as CASKGLASTGELFF. Looking up the rest from reference TRBV25-1 and TRBJ2-2 gives the full variable domain: EADIYQTPRYLVIGTGKKITLECSQTMGHDKMYWYQQDPGMELHLIHYSYGVNSTEKGDLSSESTVSRIRTEHFPLTLESARPSHTSQYLCASKGLASTGELFFGEGSRLTVL.

CDR3 nucleotides: TGTGCCAGCAGCGGGACAGGGGCCGAGCAGTACTTC. It codes for CASSGTGAEQYF. The J gene is TRBJ2-7, the V gene TRBV5-4; 10 bases align to TRBD1. Germline V gives CDR1 SGHNT, CDR2 YYREEE (reference sequence). Trimming removed 4 bases from V and 6 bases from J; junction bases left unmatched: 1. This CDR3 region has 12 residues.

The chain couples TRBV5-1 to TRBJ2-7, with 11 bases lining up with TRBD1. J was trimmed by 2 bases and V by 6 bases; bases with no gene match: 7. This CDR3 comprises 15 residues. Looked up from germline, CDR1 is SGHRS and CDR2 is YFSETQ. This CDR3 reads CASNPGQGVPYEQYF. The CDR3 nucleotides are TGCGCCAGCAACCCGGGACAGGGGGTTCCCTACGAGCAGTACTTC.

The rearrangement uses TRBV5-4 and TRBJ2-4; unclear D gene. Trimming left V 0 bases short and J 7 bases short, with 8 bases between. CDR1 is SGHNT and CDR2 is YYREEE in the germline V gene (reference sequence). The CDR3 runs 13 residues. The CDR3 loop is CASSLDRWNIQYF. In DNA form, the CDR3 reads TGTGCCAGCAGCTTGGACAGATGGAACATTCAGTACTTC.

The chain employs TRBV4-1 and TRBJ1-1; unclear D gene. The CDR3 extends over 18 amino acids. Deletions cut 1 base from V and 1 base from J, with 19 bases between. CDR1 is MGHRA, CDR2 YSYEKL, per germline. CDR3 DNA sequence: TGCGCCAGCAGCCAAGTCTACAGAACCCCTAACCGGAACACTGAAGCTTTCTTT. It codes for CASSQVYRTPNRNTEAFF.

The CDR3 nucleotides are TGCAGCGTTGAAGGGACAGGGAGAACGGGAACTGAAGCTTTCTTT. Translated: CSVEGTGRTGTEAFF. V usage is TRBV29-1 and J usage is TRBJ1-1; 8 bases agree with TRBD1. CDR1 is SQVTM, CDR2 ANQGSEA, per germline. The CDR3 length is 15 residues. V lost 1 base and J lost 5; bases outside the gene matches: 9.

CDR3 sequence (DNA): TGTGCCAGCAGCTCCTACAGGAGCTCTACTGAAGCTTTCTTT. This encodes CASSSYRSSTEAFF. The chain is built from TRBV11-3 and TRBJ1-1, with a weak D call TRBD1 (5 bases). V lost 4 bases to trimming and J lost 5 bases, with 14 bases between them. The CDR3 has 14 residues. The germline CDR1 and CDR2 sequences are SGHNT and YENEEA.

The chain carries TRBV11-3 and TRBJ2-7; TRBD1 matches at 11 bases. The ends lost 5 bases at V and 0 bases at J; junction bases unmatched: 9. The CDR3 runs 17 residues. CDR1 and CDR2 (germline): SGHNT, YENEEA. The DNA of the CDR3 is TGTGCCAGCAGCCGGGGGACAGGGGGGACCAGCTCCTACGAGCAGTACTTC. As protein: CASSRGTGGTSSYEQYF.

The rearrangement links TRBV11-2 to TRBJ1-1; the D gene is possibly TRBD1 (5 bases). This CDR3 spans 12 amino acids. V shed 2 bases and J shed 10 bases, with 11 bases lying between them. Germline-derived CDR1 and CDR2 are SGHAT and FQNNGV. The CDR3 loop is CASSLTQGPAFF. The DNA for the CDR3 is TGTGCCAGCAGCTTAACCCAGGGTCCAGCTTTCTTT.